Below, one T cell receptor (beta chain) is given with its context. V was clipped by 5 bases and J by 3 bases; unmatched bases: 4. Germline V gene sequence: CDR1 MNHEY, CDR2 SVGAGI. CDR3 length equals 15 residues. The entry originates in a study of blood T cell repertoires in COVID-19. Study-wide background: From the United States, Italy and Spain came samples of acute and convalescent COVID-19.

Measured with immunoSEQ multiplex PCR; TCRdb has only the in-frame clones, and not every one. Here the sample spans about 230,000 clones, 70% to 90% being singletons. Participants were aged about 18 to 90 years, lived in over 20 US areas, and enrolled virtually. Allocation to cohorts depended on clinical history reported by the participants. What the recovered Cohort 3 donors had was two negative PCRs, clearance, or symptom resolution. Sequenced sample: PBMCs or T cells enriched from blood (not recorded which). This TCR came from a man under 40 who had recovered from COVID-19. The chain couples TRBV6-5 to TRBJ2-3; 11 nucleotides agree with TRBD2. The CDR3 spells CASSILAGATDTQYF. In nucleotides, the CDR3 is TGTGCCAGCAGTATACTAGCGGGGGCTACAGATACGCAGTATTTT.